Below are 20 T cell receptor beta chains sequenced from a single sample in a study of CD4 T cells in relation to SARS-CoV-2 and coronaviruses. Some clones are missing from TCRdb's copy, which holds only in-frame ones; the method was immunoSEQ multiplex PCR. The sample lists approximately 25,000 clones; around three quarters were seen once. No antigen has been assigned to these receptors. The unexposed donors gave CD4+ T cells in about 2010-2019, prior to COVID-19. The cells were cultured for 9 to 11 days before CD4+ T cells were isolated. Specimen: CD4+ T cells from PBMCs, cultured in vitro. The receptors were sampled from a human donor in good health.

The chain combines TRBV2 with TRBJ2-7; the match to TRBD2 covers 14 bases. CDR3 length: 18 amino acids. CDR1 SNHLY and CDR2 FYNNEI come from the germline V gene. The junction had 7 bases not matched to a gene; V was cut back by 3 bases and J by 0 bases. CDR3 loop: CASSDSRTSGGSSYEQYF. CDR3 in DNA: TGTGCCAGCAGTGACTCAAGGACTAGCGGGGGGAGCTCCTACGAGCAGTACTTC.

The rearrangement joins TRBV23-1 to TRBJ2-1; 12 nucleotides match TRBD1. TRBV23-1 is flagged as an ORF with uncertain function. CDR3 length: 22 amino acids. Losses at the gene ends were 3 bases for V and 3 bases for J; bases not matched to a gene: 21. CDR3 sequence: CASSQSGQGAASGAPLYNEQFF. CDR3 DNA sequence: TGCGCCAGCAGTCAGTCGGGACAGGGGGCGGCTAGCGGAGCCCCCCTCTACAATGAGCAGTTCTTC.

In this sample, this clone turned up a few times. V usage is TRBV9 and J usage is TRBJ1-2; 8 bases are shared with TRBD1. The germline V gene has CDR1 SGDLS and CDR2 YYNGEE. V dropped 3 bases and J dropped 4; count of bases not matched to a gene: 11. This CDR3 region has 16 residues. The CDR3 region is CASSAGGAGGAYGYTF. CDR3 sequence (DNA): TGTGCCAGCAGCGCGGGGGGGGCAGGGGGCGCCTATGGCTACACCTTC.

Only a few counts were recorded for this clone. The chain is built from TRBV6-5 and TRBJ1-2; weak D call: TRBD1 (5 bases). CDR1 and CDR2 (germline): MNHEY, SVGAGI. The CDR3 is 14 residues long. The V and J ends lost 7 bases and 3 bases respectively, with 15 bases between them. CDR3 sequence: CASTPVWGDYGYTF. In DNA, the CDR3 is TGTGCCAGCACCCCCGTTTGGGGGGACTATGGCTACACCTTC.

The chain couples TRBV11-2 to TRBJ2-7; TRBD2 matches at 11 bases. CDR1 is SGHAT, CDR2 FQNNGV, per germline. After removal of 5 bases from V and 0 bases from J, the junction contained 6 bases not matched to a gene. The CDR3 extends over 16 amino acids. The DNA of the CDR3 is TGTGCCAGCAGCCCGCCGGGACTAGCGGTCTCCTACGAGCAGTACTTC. It encodes CASSPPGLAVSYEQYF.

The chain uses TRBV3-1 (or the pseudogene TRBV3-2) and TRBJ2-2; 13 positions agree with TRBD2. J lost 7 bases, V lost 3 bases, and 8 bases had no gene match. CDR3 length equals 17 residues. Germline V gene lookup returns CDR1 LGHDT and CDR2 YNNKEL (reference sequence). This CDR3 is CASSHGRRLAGGGELFF. The CDR3 nucleotides read TGTGCCAGCAGCCACGGCCGGAGACTAGCGGGAGGCGGGGAGCTGTTTTTT.

The chain combines TRBV6-5 with TRBJ1-5, with 9 bases that match TRBD1. CDR3 size: 14 residues. Germline V gene lookup returns CDR1 MNHEY and CDR2 SVGAGI. The ends lost 7 bases at V and 6 bases at J; junction bases unmatched: 7. CDR3 DNA: TGTGCCAGCATTCAGGGACAGGGTAGTCAGCCCCAGCATTTT. Protein: CASIQGQGSQPQHF.

This chain links TRBV4-3 with TRBJ2-2, with 9 bases identical to TRBD1. The CDR3 is 17 amino acids. The V gene's germline CDR1 is LGHNA and CDR2 YSLEER. V trimming: 0 bases; J trimming: 5 bases; junction bases outside the gene matches: 7. As DNA, the CDR3 is TGCGCCAGCAGCCAAGATCCGACAGGGGGGAGGACCGGGGAGCTGTTTTTT. The encoded protein is CASSQDPTGGRTGELFF.

The chain joins TRBV4-3 to TRBJ2-7; 7 nucleotides match TRBD2. V was pared by 0 bases and J by 4 bases, with 3 bases of the junction left unmatched. Germline CDR1 LGHNA, CDR2 YSLEER. The CDR3 sequence is 14 residues long. The CDR3 nucleotides read TGCGCCAGCAGCCAAGACTCGCGGGGGTACGAGCAGTACTTC. It specifies CASSQDSRGYEQYF.

J is TRBJ2-1 and V is TRBV5-7; D is ambiguous. TRBV5-7 is an ORF, with its function uncertain. Trimming removed 4 bases at V and 10 bases at J, with 12 bases between. CDR3 length equals 12 residues. This CDR3 is CASSPPREEQFF. DNA of the CDR3: TGTGCCAGCAGCCCGCCCCGAGAAGAGCAGTTCTTC.

The chain employs TRBV9 and TRBJ1-3; D gene unclear. Trimming took 4 bases from V and 3 from J, leaving 23 bases between them. The CDR3 sequence is 18 residues long. Germline V gives CDR1 SGDLS, CDR2 YYNGEE. The CDR3 sequence is CASSPRALGSRGGNTIYF. The CDR3 DNA reads TGTGCCAGCAGCCCTAGGGCGCTGGGAAGTCGTGGTGGAAACACCATATATTTT.

The genes are TRBV9 and TRBJ2-2; D is unclear. The CDR3 spans 15 residues. Trimming took 3 bases from V and 4 from J, leaving 13 bases between them. Germline CDR1 reads SGDLS; CDR2 reads YYNGEE. The CDR3 here is CASSARLGSTGELFF. The CDR3 bases are TGTGCCAGCAGCGCGCGATTAGGATCCACCGGGGAGCTGTTTTTT.

This clone was seen only a few times. This sequence joins TRBV7-8 and TRBJ1-3; weak D call: TRBD1 (6 bases). The CDR3 is made up of 13 amino acids. Germline V gene data show CDR1 as SGHVS and CDR2 as FQNEAQ. Trimming cost V 5 bases and J 4 bases, with 9 bases left between them. The chain's CDR3 is CASSPGTGNTIYF. For the CDR3, the DNA is TGTGCCAGCAGCCCCGGGACAGGAAACACCATATATTTT.

This clone was seen more than once but under ten times. The chain links TRBV21-1 to TRBJ1-1; the table calls TRBD1, which could not be checked here. TRBV21-1 has pseudogene status. There are 13 residues in the CDR3. CDR3 sequence (DNA): TGTGCCAGCAGAAGCGACAGGGACACTGAAGCTTTCTTT. As protein: CASRSDRDTEAFF.

This clone has a single count. The chain recombines TRBV4-2 with TRBJ2-3; D is possibly TRBD1 (6 bases). Germline V lookup: CDR1 LGHNA, CDR2 YNFKEQ. The V end was cut by 2 bases, the J end by 0 bases, with 15 bases between. The CDR3 length is 17 residues. The DNA of the CDR3 is TGTGCCAGCAGCCAACAACAGGGTTCCGCTAGCACAGATACGCAGTATTTT. Protein sequence: CASSQQQGSASTDTQYF.

Here the CDR3 DNA reads TGCGCCAGCAGCAGGACAGGGGGCAAAGGCTATGGCTACACCTTC. Translated: CASSRTGGKGYGYTF. This rearrangement joins TRBV5-1 to TRBJ1-2; 11 nucleotides agree with TRBD1. Trimming took 4 bases from V and 4 from J; bases not matched to a gene: 6. Per germline, CDR1 SGHRS and CDR2 YFSETQ. The CDR3 totals 15 residues.

The V and J genes are TRBV18 and TRBJ1-1; D is unclear. CDR1 KGHSH and CDR2 LQKENI come from the germline V gene. The CDR3 is made up of 13 amino acids. V shed 5 bases and J shed 0 bases, with 7 bases lying between them. The CDR3 spells CASSFGMNTEAFF. As DNA, the CDR3 is TGTGCCAGCTCATTCGGAATGAACACTGAAGCTTTCTTT.

The chain recombines TRBV2 with TRBJ2-5, with D unclear. Germline V gene sequence: CDR1 SNHLY, CDR2 FYNNEI. The CDR3 sequence is 12 residues long. Trimming took 1 base from V and 5 from J, leaving 5 bases between them. Written as DNA, the CDR3 is TGTGCCAGCAGTGAAGGTTGGGAGACCCAGTACTTC. Amino acid sequence: CASSEGWETQYF.

This chain uses TRBV6-6 with TRBJ2-3, with D perhaps given as TRBD1 or TRBD2 (6 bases each). V gave up 1 base and J gave up 3 bases, with 11 bases separating them. CDR1 is MNHNY and CDR2 is SVGAGI in the germline V gene (reference sequence). The CDR3 is made up of 15 amino acids. Here the CDR3 DNA reads TGTGCCAGCAGTTACTTGGGGGGCGGGACAGATACGCAGTATTTT. Translation gives CASSYLGGGTDTQYF.

V gene TRBV19 combines with J gene TRBJ1-6; a possible D gene is TRBD1 (5 bases). Trimming took off 6 bases at V and 0 bases at J, with 12 bases between the two ends. CDR1 and CDR2 from the germline V gene are LNHDA and SQIVND (reference sequence). The CDR3 is made up of 16 amino acids. The CDR3 reads CASRNRQSSYNSPLHF. The DNA for the CDR3 is TGTGCCAGTAGAAACAGACAGAGCTCCTATAATTCACCCCTCCACTTT.